A single sample is the source of the 10 T cell receptor beta chains below, sequenced in a study of cytomegalovirus exposure and HLA in healthy donors. It was with 60 Vbeta and 13 Jbeta primers that the PCR ran. Libraries were prepared by immunoSEQ multiplex PCR; TCRdb keeps only in-frame clonotypes and omits some of them. The sample includes some 160,000 clones, roughly 84% of them seen just once. The material sequenced was PBMCs. These receptors were taken from a man between 50 and 59 years old in good health and CMV-seropositive.

This clone was seen a single time. The CDR3 protein is CASSQGRGANTEAFF. In DNA, the CDR3 is TGCGCCAGCAGCCAAGGGAGGGGCGCAAACACTGAAGCTTTCTTT. The chain employs TRBV4-1 and TRBJ1-1; a possible D gene is TRBD1 (5 bases). CDR1 and CDR2 (germline): MGHRA, YSYEKL. There are 15 residues in the CDR3. Trimming shortened V by 1 base and J by 2 bases, and 11 bases separated the two germline ends.

J is TRBJ2-1 and V is TRBV7-9; TRBD1 aligns across 7 bases. Per germline, CDR1 SEHNR and CDR2 FQNEAQ (reference sequence). With 1 base clipped from V and 7 bases from J, the junction kept 7 bases outside the gene matches. This CDR3 is built from 15 residues. CDR3 in DNA: TGTGCCAGCAGCTTAGAGAGGGGGCAAGGGAATGAGCAGTTCTTC. Its translation is CASSLERGQGNEQFF.

Comment on this clone: This sample includes further DNA sequences coding for the same CDR3. The rearrangement uses TRBV7-3 and TRBJ2-2; 9 bases match TRBD1. Germline CDR1 and CDR2: SGHTA and FQGTGA. V trimming: 5 bases; J trimming: 5 bases; junction bases outside the gene matches: 3. This CDR3 is 14 amino acids long. CDR3 residues: CASSPGQGTGELFF. CDR3 bases: TGTGCCAGCAGCCCGGGACAGGGAACCGGGGAGCTGTTTTTT.

The chain is built from TRBV19 and TRBJ1-2, with unresolved D. Germline V gives CDR1 LNHDA, CDR2 SQIVND (reference sequence). The CDR3 has 16 amino acids. V was clipped by 1 base and J by 0 bases, with 12 bases between them. CDR3: CASSIAGTESNYGYTF. In DNA, the CDR3 is TGTGCCAGTAGTATAGCCGGCACAGAGTCTAACTATGGCTACACCTTC.

CDR3 sequence: CASSPQGAGTGELFF. CDR3 nucleotide sequence: TGTGCCAGCAGCCCACAGGGGGCCGGTACCGGGGAGCTGTTTTTT. The rearrangement uses TRBV5-4 and TRBJ2-2, with 9 bases matching TRBD1. The CDR3 has 15 residues. Per germline, CDR1 SGHNT and CDR2 YYREEE (reference sequence). V lost 4 bases and J lost 5; bases outside the gene matches: 6.

The chain links TRBV19 to TRBJ1-5, with D perhaps TRBD1 (5 bases). CDR3 size: 15 residues. The V and J ends lost 6 bases and 4 bases respectively, with 16 bases between them. Germline CDR1 and CDR2: LNHDA and SQIVND (reference sequence). CDR3 DNA: TGTGCCAGTAGCCGAAACGCGGGGCGTAATCAGCCCCAGCATTTT. Translating gives CASSRNAGRNQPQHF.

The chain joins TRBV30 to TRBJ1-5; unclear D gene. Germline-derived CDR1 and CDR2 are GTSNPN and SVGIG (reference sequence). The CDR3 is 13 amino acids. Trimming shortened V by 0 bases and J by 0 bases, and 3 bases separated the two germline ends. CDR3 sequence reads: CAWSVSSNQPQHF. CDR3 bases: TGTGCCTGGAGTGTCTCTAGCAATCAGCCCCAGCATTTT.

This clone was seen a single time. This same CDR3 is encoded by further DNA sequences in the sample. The chain combines TRBV5-1 with TRBJ2-1; TRBD2 aligns across 14 bases. Germline values: CDR1 SGHRS, CDR2 YFSETQ. J was trimmed by 0 bases and V by 0 bases; bases with no gene match: 5. The CDR3 has 19 residues. The CDR3 spells CASSLATSGRVSSYNEQFF. The CDR3 bases are TGCGCCAGCAGCTTGGCGACTAGCGGGAGGGTTAGCTCCTACAATGAGCAGTTCTTC.

V is TRBV14 and J is TRBJ1-3; D might be TRBD1 (6 bases). The CDR3 covers 19 residues. V lost 5 bases and J lost 0, with 23 bases in between. Germline V lookup: CDR1 SGHDN, CDR2 FVKESK. The CDR3 reads CASSFGGQGTRTSGNTIYF. In DNA form, the CDR3 reads TGTGCCAGCAGCTTCGGGGGGCAGGGAACTCGGACCTCTGGAAACACCATATATTTT.

The table lists this clone with a count of one. The CDR3 nucleotides are TGTGCCAGCAGCGTCTATAGCAATCAGCCCCAGCATTTT. This sequence encodes CASSVYSNQPQHF. The V gene is TRBV28, the J gene TRBJ1-5; no clear D gene. Looked up from germline, CDR1 is MDHEN and CDR2 is SYDVKM. The CDR3 consists of 13 residues. V lost 6 bases, J lost 0 bases, and 6 bases lay in between. Combining the CDR3 with reference TRBV28 and TRBJ1-5 gives the whole variable domain DVKVTQSSRYLVKRTGEKVFLECVQDMDHENMFWYRQDPGLGLRLIYFSYDVKMKEKGDIPEGYSVSREKKERFSLILESASTNQTSMYLCASSVYSNQPQHFGDGTRLSIL.